This T cell receptor (beta chain) was identified during a study of blood T cell repertoires in COVID-19. Study details: Samples representing acute and convalescent COVID-19 were sourced from the United States, Italy and Spain. PBMCs, B-cell-depleted T cells, or T cells were the source of the cDNA or gDNA that made up the material.

Data came from immunoSEQ multiplex PCR; TCRdb stores just in-frame clones and leaves some out. Of a few hundred thousand clones listed, just over 85% are singletons. Germline V lookup: CDR1 LGHNT, CDR2 FRNRAP. The CDR3 totals 17 residues. The V gene end was trimmed by 7 bases and the J gene end by 0 bases; junction bases not matched to a gene: 13. This TCR came from a man aged 25 to 45 who had recovered from COVID-19. The sample taken for sequencing was PBMCs or T cells enriched from blood (not recorded which). V gene TRBV12-5 combines with J gene TRBJ2-7; 9 bases line up with TRBD1. The CDR3 spells CASAPSPGQGSSYEQYF. Here the CDR3 DNA reads TGTGCTAGTGCCCCCTCTCCGGGACAGGGAAGCTCCTACGAGCAGTACTTC.